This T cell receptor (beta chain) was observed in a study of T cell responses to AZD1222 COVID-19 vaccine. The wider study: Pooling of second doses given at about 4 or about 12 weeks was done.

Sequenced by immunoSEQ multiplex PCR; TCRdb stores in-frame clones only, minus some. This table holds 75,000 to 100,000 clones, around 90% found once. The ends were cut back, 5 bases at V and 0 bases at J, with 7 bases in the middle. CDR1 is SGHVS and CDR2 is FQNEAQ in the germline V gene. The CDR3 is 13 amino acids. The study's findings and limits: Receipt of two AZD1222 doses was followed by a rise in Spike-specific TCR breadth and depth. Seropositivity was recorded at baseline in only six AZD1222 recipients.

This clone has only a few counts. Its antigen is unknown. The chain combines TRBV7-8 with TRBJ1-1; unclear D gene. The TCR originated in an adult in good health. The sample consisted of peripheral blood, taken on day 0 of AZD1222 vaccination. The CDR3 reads CASSRNMNTEAFF. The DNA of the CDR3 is TGTGCCAGCAGCCGAAATATGAACACTGAAGCTTTCTTT.